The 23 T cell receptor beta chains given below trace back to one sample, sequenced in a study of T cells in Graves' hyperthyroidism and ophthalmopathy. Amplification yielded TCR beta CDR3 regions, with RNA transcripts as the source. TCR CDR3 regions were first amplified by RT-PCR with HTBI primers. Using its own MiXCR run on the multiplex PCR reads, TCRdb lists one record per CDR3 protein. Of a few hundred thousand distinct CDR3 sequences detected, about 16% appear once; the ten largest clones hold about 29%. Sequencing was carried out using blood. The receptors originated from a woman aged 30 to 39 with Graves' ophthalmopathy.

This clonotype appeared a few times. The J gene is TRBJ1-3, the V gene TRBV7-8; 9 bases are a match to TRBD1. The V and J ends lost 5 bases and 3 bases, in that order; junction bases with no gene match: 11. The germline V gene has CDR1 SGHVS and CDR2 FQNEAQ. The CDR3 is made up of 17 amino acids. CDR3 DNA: TGTGCCAGCAGCCCTGTCGAGGACAGGGGTTTTGGAAACACCATATATTTT. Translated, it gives CASSPVEDRGFGNTIYF.

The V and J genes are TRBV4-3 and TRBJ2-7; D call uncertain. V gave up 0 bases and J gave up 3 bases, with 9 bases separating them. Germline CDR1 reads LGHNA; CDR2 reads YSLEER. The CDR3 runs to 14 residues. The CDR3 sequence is CASSQDLGGYEQYF. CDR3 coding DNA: TGCGCCAGCAGCCAAGATCTAGGCGGCTACGAGCAGTACTTC.

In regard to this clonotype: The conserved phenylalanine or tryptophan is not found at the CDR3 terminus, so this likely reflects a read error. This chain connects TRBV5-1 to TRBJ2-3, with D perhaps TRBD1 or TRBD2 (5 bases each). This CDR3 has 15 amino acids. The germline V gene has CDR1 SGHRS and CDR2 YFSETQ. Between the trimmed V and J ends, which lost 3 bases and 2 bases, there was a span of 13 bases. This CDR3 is CASSWVGRNTDTQYS. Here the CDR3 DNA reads TGCGCCAGCAGCTGGGTGGGACGTAACACAGATACGCAGTATTCT.

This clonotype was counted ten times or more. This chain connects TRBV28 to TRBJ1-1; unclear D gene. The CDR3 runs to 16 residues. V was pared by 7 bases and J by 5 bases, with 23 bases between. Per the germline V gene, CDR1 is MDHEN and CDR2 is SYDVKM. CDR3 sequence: CASTFRDFGGRTEAFF. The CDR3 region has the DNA TGTGCCAGCACCTTTAGGGATTTCGGCGGTAGGACTGAAGCTTTCTTT.

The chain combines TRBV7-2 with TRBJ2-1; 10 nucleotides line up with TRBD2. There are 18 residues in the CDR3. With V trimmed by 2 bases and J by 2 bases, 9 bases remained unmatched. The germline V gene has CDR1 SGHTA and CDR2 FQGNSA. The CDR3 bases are TGTGCCAGCAGCTTACCCACTCGAGCGGGAGGGACCTACAATGAGCAGTTCTTC. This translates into CASSLPTRAGGTYNEQFF.

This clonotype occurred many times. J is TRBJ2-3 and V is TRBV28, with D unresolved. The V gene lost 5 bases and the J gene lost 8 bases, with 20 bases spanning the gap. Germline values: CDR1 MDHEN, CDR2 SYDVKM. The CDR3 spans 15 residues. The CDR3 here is CASSPQTPRAATQYF. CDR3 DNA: TGTGCCAGCAGTCCACAGACCCCCCGGGCGGCTACGCAGTATTTT.

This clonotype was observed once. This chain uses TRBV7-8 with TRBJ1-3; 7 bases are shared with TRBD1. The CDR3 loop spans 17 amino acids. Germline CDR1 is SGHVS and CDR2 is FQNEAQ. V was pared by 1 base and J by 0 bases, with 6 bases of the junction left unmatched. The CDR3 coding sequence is TGTGCCAGCAGCTTAGTGCTCGACAGGGCCTCTGGAAACACCATATATTTT. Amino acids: CASSLVLDRASGNTIYF.

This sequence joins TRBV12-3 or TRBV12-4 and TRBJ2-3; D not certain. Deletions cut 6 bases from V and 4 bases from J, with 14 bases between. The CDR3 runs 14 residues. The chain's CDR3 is CASSPDSPADTQYF. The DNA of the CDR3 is TGTGCCAGCAGCCCCGATTCCCCGGCAGATACGCAGTATTTT.

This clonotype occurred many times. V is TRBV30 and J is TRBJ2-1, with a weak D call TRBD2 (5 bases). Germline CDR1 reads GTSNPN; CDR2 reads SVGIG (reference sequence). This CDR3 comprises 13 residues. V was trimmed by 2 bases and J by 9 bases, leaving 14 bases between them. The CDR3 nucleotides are TGTGCCTGGAGTACGATGCCTGAGGGTGAGCAGTTCTTC. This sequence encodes CAWSTMPEGEQFF.

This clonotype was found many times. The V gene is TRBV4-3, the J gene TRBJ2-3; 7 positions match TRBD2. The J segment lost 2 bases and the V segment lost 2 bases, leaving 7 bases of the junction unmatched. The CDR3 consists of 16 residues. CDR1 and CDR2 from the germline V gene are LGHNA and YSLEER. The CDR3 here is CASSQLGRDYTDTQYF. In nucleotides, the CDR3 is TGCGCCAGCAGCCAATTAGGTCGGGACTACACAGATACGCAGTATTTT.

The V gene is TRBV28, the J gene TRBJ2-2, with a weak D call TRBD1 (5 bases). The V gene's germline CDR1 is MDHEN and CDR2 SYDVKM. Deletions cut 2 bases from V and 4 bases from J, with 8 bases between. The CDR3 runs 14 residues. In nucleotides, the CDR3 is TGTGCCAGCAGTTTAGAGACAGCCACCGGGGAGCTGTTTTTT. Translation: CASSLETATGELFF.

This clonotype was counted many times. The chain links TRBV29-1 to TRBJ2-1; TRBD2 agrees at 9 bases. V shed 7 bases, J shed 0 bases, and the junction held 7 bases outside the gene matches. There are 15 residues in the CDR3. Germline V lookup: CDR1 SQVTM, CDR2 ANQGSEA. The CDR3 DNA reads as TGCAGCGCCGATAAAGCGGGAGGCTCCTACAATGAGCAGTTCTTC. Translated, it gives CSADKAGGSYNEQFF.

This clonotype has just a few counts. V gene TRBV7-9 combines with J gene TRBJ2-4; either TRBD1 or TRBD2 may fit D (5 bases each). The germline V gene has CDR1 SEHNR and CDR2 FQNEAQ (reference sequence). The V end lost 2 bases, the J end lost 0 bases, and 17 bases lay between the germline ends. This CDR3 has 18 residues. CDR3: CASSLFKGDPIAKNIQYF. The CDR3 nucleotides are TGTGCCAGCAGCTTATTTAAAGGGGACCCCATAGCCAAAAACATTCAGTACTTC.

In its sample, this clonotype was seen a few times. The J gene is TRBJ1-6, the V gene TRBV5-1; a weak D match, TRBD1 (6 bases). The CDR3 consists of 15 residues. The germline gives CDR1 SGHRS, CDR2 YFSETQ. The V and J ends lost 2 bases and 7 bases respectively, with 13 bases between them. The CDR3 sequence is CASSFGPGENSPLHF. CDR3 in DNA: TGCGCCAGCAGCTTTGGTCCAGGGGAGAATTCACCCCTCCACTTT. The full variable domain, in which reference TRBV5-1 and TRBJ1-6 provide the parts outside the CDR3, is KAGVTQTPRYLIKTRGQQVTLSCSPISGHRSVSWYQQTPGQGLQFLFEYFSETQRNKGNFPGRFSGRQFSNSRSEMNVSTLELGDSALYLCASSFGPGENSPLHFGNGTRLTVT.

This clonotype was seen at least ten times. The CDR3 sequence: CASSLGDTPSYEQYF. As DNA, the CDR3 is TGCGCCAGCAGCTTGGGGGACACCCCTTCCTACGAGCAGTACTTC. V is TRBV5-1 and J is TRBJ2-7, with a tentative D call TRBD1 (6 bases). V lost 0 bases, J lost 1 base, and 11 bases lay in between. From germline, CDR1 is SGHRS and CDR2 YFSETQ. This CDR3 comprises 15 residues.

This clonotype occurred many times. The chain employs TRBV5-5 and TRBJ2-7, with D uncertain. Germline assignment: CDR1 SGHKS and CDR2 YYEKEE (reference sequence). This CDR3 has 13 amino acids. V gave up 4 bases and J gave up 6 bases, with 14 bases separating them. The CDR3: CASSVVRGREQYF. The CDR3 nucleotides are TGTGCCAGCAGCGTCGTTCGAGGCCGCGAGCAGTACTTC.

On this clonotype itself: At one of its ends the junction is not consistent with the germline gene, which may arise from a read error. In nucleotides, the CDR3 is TGTGCCAGCAGCCCTTTTATGGCAGGATTCGGCGAGCAGTGCTTC. Translated: CASSPFMAGFGEQCF. The chain links TRBV14 to TRBJ2-7; D remains unclear. The CDR3 contains 15 residues. The germline V gene has CDR1 SGHDN and CDR2 FVKESK.

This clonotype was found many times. The CDR3 region is CAWSQNIPRPGREGYTF. CDR3 DNA: TGTGCCTGGAGTCAAAACATTCCACGGCCAGGGCGTGAGGGCTACACCTTC. The chain uses TRBV30 and TRBJ1-2; maybe TRBD1 (5 bases). Germline V lookup: CDR1 GTSNPN, CDR2 SVGIG (reference sequence). This CDR3 is built from 17 residues. Deletions cut 2 bases from V and 8 bases from J, with 27 bases between. The full variable domain, with the rest looked up from reference TRBV30 and TRBJ1-2, is SQTIHQWPATLVQPVGSPLSLECTVEGTSNPNLYWYRQAAGRGLQLLFYSVGIGQISSEVPQNLSASRPQDRQFILSSKKLLLSDSGFYLCAWSQNIPRPGREGYTFGSGTRLTVV.

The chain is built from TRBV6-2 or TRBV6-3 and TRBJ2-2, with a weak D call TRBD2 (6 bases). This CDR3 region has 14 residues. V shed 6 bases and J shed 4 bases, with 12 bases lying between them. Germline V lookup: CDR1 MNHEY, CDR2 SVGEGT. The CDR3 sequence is CASRRDSGTGELFF. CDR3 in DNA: TGTGCCAGCAGAAGGGATAGCGGCACCGGGGAGCTGTTTTTT.

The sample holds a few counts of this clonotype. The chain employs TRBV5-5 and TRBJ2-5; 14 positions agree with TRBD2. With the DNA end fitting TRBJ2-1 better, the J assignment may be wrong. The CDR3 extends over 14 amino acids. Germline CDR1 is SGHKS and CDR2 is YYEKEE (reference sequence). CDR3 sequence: CASSLTSGRETQFF. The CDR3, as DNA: TGTGCCAGCAGCCTGACTAGCGGGAGGGAGACCCAGTTCTTC.

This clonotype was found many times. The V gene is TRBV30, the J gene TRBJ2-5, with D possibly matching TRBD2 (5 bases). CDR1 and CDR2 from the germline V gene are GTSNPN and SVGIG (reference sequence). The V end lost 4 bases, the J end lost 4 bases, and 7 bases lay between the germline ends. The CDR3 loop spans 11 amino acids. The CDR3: CAWTGSETQYF. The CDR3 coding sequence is TGTGCCTGGACGGGGTCAGAGACCCAGTACTTC.

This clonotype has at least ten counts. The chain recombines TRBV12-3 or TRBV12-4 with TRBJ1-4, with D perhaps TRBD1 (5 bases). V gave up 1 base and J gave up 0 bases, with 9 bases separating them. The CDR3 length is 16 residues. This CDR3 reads CASSLGQGPTNEKLFF. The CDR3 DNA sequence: TGTGCCAGCAGTTTAGGGCAGGGCCCAACTAATGAAAAACTGTTTTTT.

The CDR3 reads CASSPGTSGSGADTQYF. The CDR3 nucleotides are TGTGCCAGCAGCCCAGGGACTAGCGGGAGCGGAGCGGATACGCAGTATTTT. This chain connects TRBV27 to TRBJ2-3, with 14 bases that match TRBD2. Germline V gives CDR1 MNHEY, CDR2 SMNVEV (reference sequence). The CDR3 totals 17 residues. The junction had 11 bases not matched to a gene; V was cut back by 6 bases and J by 6 bases.